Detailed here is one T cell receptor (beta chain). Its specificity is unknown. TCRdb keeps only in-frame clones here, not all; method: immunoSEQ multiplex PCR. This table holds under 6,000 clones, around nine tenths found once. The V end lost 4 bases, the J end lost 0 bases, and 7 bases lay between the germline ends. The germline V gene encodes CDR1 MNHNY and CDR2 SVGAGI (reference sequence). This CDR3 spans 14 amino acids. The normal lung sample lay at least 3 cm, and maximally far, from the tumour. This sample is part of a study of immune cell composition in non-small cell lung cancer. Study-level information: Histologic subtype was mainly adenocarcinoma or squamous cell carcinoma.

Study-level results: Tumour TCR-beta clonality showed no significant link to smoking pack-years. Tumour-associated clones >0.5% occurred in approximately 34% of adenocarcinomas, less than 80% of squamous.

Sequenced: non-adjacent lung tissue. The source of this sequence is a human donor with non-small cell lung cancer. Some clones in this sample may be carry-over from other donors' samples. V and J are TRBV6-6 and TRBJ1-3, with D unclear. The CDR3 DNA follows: TGTGCCAGCAGTTTGCGAAGCTCTGGAAACACCATATATTTT. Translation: CASSLRSSGNTIYF.